This T cell receptor (beta chain) was captured by sequencing in a study of shared clonotypes between healthy human individuals. Deletions cut 7 bases from V and 10 bases from J, with 13 bases between. Germline V lookup: CDR1 MNHEY, CDR2 SVGAGI. This CDR3 has 11 residues. Deep-level running was used for the assay. Genomic DNA from each subset was divided evenly over several immunoSEQ plates. Data came from immunoSEQ multiplex PCR; TCRdb stores just in-frame clones and leaves some out. The data contain 1.4 million or so clones, approximately 98.5% of them seen just once; the ten biggest clones take up 0.36%.

This chain links TRBV6-5 with TRBJ1-1; TRBD1 might be the D (6 bases). The specimen was naive CD4+ T cells sorted from blood. The subset is: CD45RA+ positively selected. The clonotype comes from a man in his thirties or forties in good health. CDR3 bases: TGTGCCAGCACCAATGGGGGGCGAGCTTTCTTT. Translation gives CASTNGGRAFF.